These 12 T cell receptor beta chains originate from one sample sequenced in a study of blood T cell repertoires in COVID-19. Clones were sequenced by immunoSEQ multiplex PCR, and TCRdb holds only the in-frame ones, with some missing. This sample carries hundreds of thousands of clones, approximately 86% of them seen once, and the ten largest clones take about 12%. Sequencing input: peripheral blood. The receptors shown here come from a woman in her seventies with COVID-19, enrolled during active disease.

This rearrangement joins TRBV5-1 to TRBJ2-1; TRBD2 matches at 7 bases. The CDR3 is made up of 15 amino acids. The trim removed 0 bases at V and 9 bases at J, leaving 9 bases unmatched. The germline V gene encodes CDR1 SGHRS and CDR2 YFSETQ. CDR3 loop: CASSLGVGEGAEQFF. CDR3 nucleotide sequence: TGCGCCAGCAGCTTGGGGGTCGGGGAGGGCGCTGAGCAGTTCTTC. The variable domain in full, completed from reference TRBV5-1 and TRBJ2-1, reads KAGVTQTPRYLIKTRGQQVTLSCSPISGHRSVSWYQQTPGQGLQFLFEYFSETQRNKGNFPGRFSGRQFSNSRSEMNVSTLELGDSALYLCASSLGVGEGAEQFFGPGTRLTVL.

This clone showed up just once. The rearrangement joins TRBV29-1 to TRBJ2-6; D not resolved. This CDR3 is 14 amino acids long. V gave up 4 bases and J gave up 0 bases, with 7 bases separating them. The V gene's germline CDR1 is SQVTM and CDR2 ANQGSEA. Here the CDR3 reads CSVAAASGANVLTF. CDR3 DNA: TGCAGCGTTGCGGCGGCCTCTGGGGCCAACGTCCTGACTTTC. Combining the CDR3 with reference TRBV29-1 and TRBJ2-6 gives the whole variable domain SAVISQKPSRDICQRGTSLTIQCQVDSQVTMMFWYRQQPGQSLTLIATANQGSEATYESGFVIDKFPISRPNLTFSTLTVSNMSPEDSSIYLCSVAAASGANVLTFGAGSRLTVL.

CDR3 in amino acids: CASSDSAGGPGGELFF. CDR3 sequence (DNA): TGTGCCAGCAGTGACTCAGCGGGGGGACCCGGTGGGGAGCTGTTTTTT. The rearrangement joins TRBV6-4 to TRBJ2-2; 9 bases fit TRBD2. The V gene's germline CDR1 is MRHNA and CDR2 SNTAGT. The CDR3 runs to 16 residues. Trimming at V came to 0 bases and at J to 8 bases, leaving 7 bases not matched to a gene.

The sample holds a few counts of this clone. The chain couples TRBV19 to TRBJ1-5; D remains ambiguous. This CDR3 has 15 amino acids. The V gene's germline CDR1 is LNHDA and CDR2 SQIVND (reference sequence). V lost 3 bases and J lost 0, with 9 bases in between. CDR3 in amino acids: CASSIPGNSNQPQHF. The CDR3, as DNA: TGTGCCAGTAGTATCCCCGGGAATAGCAATCAGCCCCAGCATTTT.

In nucleotides, the CDR3 is TGTGCCAGCAGCTTAGGGGGCAAAAACATTCAGTACTTC. This sequence encodes CASSLGGKNIQYF. V and J are TRBV5-4 and TRBJ2-4; D is possibly TRBD1 (6 bases). The CDR3 has 13 amino acids. In germline, CDR1 is SGHNT, CDR2 YYREEE (reference sequence). V lost 2 bases and J lost 3, with 6 bases in between.

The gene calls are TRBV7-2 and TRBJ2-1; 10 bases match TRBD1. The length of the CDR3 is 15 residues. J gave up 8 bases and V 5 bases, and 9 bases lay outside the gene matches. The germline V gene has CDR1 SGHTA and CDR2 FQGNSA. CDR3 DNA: TGTGCCAGCAGCCCTCCGACAGGGGGCATTTATGAGCAGTTCTTC. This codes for CASSPPTGGIYEQFF.

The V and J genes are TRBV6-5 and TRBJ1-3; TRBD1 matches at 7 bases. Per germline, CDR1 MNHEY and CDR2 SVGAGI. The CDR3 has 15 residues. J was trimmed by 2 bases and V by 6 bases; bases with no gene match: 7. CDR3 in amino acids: CASRDPGTAGNTIYF. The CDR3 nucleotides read TGTGCCAGCAGGGACCCCGGGACAGCTGGAAACACCATATATTTT.

In DNA, the CDR3 is TGTGCCAGCAGCCCCCCGGGGGGGTCCTATGGCTACACCTTC. It encodes CASSPPGGSYGYTF. The chain combines TRBV5-6 with TRBJ1-2, with D possibly matching TRBD1 (5 bases). The V gene lost 4 bases and the J gene lost 4 bases, with 14 bases spanning the gap. The CDR3 runs to 14 residues. CDR1 is SGHDT and CDR2 is YYEEEE in the germline V gene.

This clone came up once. The CDR3 DNA is TGTGCCAGCAGCCCCGGACTAGGGCTTAAGAATGAGCAGTTCTTC. As protein: CASSPGLGLKNEQFF. The J gene is TRBJ2-1, the V gene TRBV3-1 (or the pseudogene TRBV3-2), with 7 positions matching TRBD2. Looked up from germline, CDR1 is LGHDT and CDR2 is YNNKEL (reference sequence). With 4 bases clipped from V and 7 bases from J, the junction kept 10 bases outside the gene matches. This CDR3 contains 15 residues.

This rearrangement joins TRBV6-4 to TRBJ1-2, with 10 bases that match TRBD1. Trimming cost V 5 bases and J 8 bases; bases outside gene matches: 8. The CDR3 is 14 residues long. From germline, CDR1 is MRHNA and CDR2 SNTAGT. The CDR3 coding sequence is TGTGCCAGCAGTCCGGGACAGGGGTTTGGGGGCTACACCTTC. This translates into CASSPGQGFGGYTF.

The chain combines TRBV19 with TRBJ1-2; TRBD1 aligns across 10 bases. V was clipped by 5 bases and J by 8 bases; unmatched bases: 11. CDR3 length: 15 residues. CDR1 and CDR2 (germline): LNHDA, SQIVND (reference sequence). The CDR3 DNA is TGTGCCAGTAGTTTGGGACAGGGGTTGTTTCAAGGCTACACCTTC. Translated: CASSLGQGLFQGYTF.

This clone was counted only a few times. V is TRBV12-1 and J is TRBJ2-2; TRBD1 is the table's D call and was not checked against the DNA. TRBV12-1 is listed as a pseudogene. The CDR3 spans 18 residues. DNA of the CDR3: TGTGCCAGCAGCTTTGACCCTGGGACAAGGGGGCACACCGGGGAGCTGTTTTTT. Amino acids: CASSFDPGTRGHTGELFF.